The T cell receptor beta chain described here comes from a study of blood T cell repertoires in COVID-19. Study as a whole: Samples of COVID-19 (acute and convalescent) were obtained from the United States, Italy and Spain. The cDNA or gDNA used as material had been derived from T cells, B-cell-depleted T cells, or PBMCs.

In the original processing: Amplifying reference gene primers gave estimates of nucleated cell counts. Method: immunoSEQ multiplex PCR; TCRdb's copy keeps in-frame clones and lacks some. The V and J calls and clone size were taken over from that table, and D and trimming were inferred from the DNA. The sample holds about 240,000 clones, about four fifths seen once. As concerns this clone: At one of its ends the junction is not consistent with the germline gene, which may arise from a read error.

From germline, CDR1 is MDHEN and CDR2 SYDVKM. The CDR3 runs to 13 residues. The gene calls are TRBV28 and TRBJ2-3; 11 nucleotides agree with TRBD2. The sequenced material came from peripheral blood. This receptor was taken from a woman aged 80 or over with acute or convalescent COVID-19. Here the CDR3 reads CASSLSGRTSGGF. The CDR3 region has the DNA TGTGCCAGCAGTTTGAGCGGGAGAACTAGCGGGGGTTTT. Full variable domain (outside the CDR3, taken from reference TRBV28 and TRBJ2-3): DVKVTQSSRYLVKRTGEKVFLECVQDMDHENMFWYRQDPGLGLRLIYFSYDVKMKEKGDIPEGYSVSREKKERFSLILESASTNQTSMYLCASSLSGRTSGGFGPGTRLTVL.